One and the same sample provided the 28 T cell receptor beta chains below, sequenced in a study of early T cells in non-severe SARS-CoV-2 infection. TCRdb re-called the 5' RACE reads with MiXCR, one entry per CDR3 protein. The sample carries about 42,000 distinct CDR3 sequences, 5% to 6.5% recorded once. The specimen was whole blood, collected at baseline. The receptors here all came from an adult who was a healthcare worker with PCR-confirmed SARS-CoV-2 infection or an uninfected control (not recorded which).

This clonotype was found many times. DNA of the CDR3: TGTGCCAGCAGCCTACTCCCTCTAGGAGGGGTCGGTACCGGGGAGCTGTTTTTT. Amino acid sequence: CASSLLPLGGVGTGELFF. The rearrangement uses TRBV7-2 and TRBJ2-2; the D gene is possibly TRBD2 (6 bases). This CDR3 comprises 18 residues. V was shortened by 5 bases and J by 5 bases, with 24 bases between the two germline ends. The germline V gene encodes CDR1 SGHTA and CDR2 FQGNSA.

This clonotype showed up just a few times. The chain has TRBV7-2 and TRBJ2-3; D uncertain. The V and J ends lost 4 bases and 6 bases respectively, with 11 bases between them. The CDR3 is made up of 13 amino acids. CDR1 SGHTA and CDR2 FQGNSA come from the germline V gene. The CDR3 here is CASSSRYGDTQYF. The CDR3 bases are TGTGCCAGCAGCTCACGGTACGGGGATACGCAGTATTTT. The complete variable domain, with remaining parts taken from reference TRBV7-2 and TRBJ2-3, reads GAGVSQSPSNKVTEKGKDVELRCDPISGHTALYWYRQSLGQGLEFLIYFQGNSAPDKSGLPSDRFSAERTGGSVSTLTIQRTQQEDSAVYLCASSSRYGDTQYFGPGTRLTVL.

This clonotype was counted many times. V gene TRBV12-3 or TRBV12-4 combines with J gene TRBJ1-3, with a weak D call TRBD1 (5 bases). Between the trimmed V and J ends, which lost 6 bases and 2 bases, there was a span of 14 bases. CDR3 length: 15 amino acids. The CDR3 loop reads CASRLRGSPGNTIYF. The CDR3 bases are TGTGCCAGCAGGCTGAGGGGTTCCCCTGGAAACACCATATATTTT.

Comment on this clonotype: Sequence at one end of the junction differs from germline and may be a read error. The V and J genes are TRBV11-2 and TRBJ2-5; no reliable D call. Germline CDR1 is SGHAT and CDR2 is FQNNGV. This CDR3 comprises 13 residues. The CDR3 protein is CVSSLGDQETQYF. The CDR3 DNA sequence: TGTGTCAGCAGCTTAGGCGACCAAGAGACCCAGTACTTC. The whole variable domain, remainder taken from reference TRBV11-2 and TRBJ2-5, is EAGVAQSPRYKIIEKRQSVAFWCNPISGHATLYWYQQILGQGPKLLIQFQNNGVVDDSQLPKDRFSAERLKGVDSTLKIQPAKLEDSAVYLCVSSLGDQETQYFGPGTRLLVL.

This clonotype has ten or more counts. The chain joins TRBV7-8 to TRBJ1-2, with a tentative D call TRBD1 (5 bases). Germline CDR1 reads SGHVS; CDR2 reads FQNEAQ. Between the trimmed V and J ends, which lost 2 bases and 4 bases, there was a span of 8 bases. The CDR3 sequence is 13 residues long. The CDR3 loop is CASSLPGTYGYTF. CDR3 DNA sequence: TGTGCCAGCAGCTTACCAGGGACCTATGGCTACACCTTC.

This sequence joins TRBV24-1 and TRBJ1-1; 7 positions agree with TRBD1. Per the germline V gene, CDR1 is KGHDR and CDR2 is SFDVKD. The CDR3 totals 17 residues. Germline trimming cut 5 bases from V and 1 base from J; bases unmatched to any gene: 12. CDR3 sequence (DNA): TGTGCCACCAGTGGGGCCCGACAGGGTCGAGGGAACACTGAAGCTTTCTTT. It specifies CATSGARQGRGNTEAFF.

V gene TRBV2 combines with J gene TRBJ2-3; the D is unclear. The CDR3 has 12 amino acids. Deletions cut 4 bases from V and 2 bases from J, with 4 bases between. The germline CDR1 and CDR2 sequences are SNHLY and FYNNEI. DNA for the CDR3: TGTGCCAGCAGTGGACACACAGATACGCAGTATTTT. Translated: CASSGHTDTQYF.

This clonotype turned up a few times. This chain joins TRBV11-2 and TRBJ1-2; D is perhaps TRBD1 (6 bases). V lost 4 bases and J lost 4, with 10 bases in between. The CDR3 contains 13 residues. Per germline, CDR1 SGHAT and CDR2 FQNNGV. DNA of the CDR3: TGTGCCAGCAGCTCAGGGGATCGCTATGGCTACACCTTC. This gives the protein CASSSGDRYGYTF.

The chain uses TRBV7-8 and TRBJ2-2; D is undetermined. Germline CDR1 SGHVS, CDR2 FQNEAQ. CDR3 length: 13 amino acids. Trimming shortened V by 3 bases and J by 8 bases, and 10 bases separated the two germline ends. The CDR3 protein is CASSLDEGGELFF. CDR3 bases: TGTGCCAGCAGCTTGGATGAAGGGGGGGAGCTGTTTTTT.

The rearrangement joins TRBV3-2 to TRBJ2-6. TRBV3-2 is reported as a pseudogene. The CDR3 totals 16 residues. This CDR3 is CASSQDGTLWANVLTF. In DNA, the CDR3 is TGTGCCAGCAGCCAAGACGGCACTCTCTGGGCCAACGTCCTGACTTTC.

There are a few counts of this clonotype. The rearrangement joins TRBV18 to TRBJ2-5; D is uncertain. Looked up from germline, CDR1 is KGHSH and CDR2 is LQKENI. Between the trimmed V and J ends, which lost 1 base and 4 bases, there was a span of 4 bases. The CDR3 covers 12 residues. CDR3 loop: CASSPQGETQYF. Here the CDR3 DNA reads TGTGCCAGCTCACCACAAGGAGAGACCCAGTACTTC.

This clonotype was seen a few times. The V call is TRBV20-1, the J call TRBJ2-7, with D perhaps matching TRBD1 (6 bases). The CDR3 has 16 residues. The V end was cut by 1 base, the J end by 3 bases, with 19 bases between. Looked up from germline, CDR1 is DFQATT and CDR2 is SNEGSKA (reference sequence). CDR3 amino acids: CSARATGKDWSYEQYF. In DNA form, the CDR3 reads TGCAGTGCTAGAGCGACAGGAAAGGACTGGAGCTACGAGCAGTACTTC.

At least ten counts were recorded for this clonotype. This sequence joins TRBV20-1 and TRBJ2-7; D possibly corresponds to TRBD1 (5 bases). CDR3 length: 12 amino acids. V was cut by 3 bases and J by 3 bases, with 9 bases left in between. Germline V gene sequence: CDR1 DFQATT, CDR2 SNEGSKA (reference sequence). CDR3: CSASGQGYEQYF. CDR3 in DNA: TGCAGTGCTAGCGGTCAGGGCTACGAGCAGTACTTC.

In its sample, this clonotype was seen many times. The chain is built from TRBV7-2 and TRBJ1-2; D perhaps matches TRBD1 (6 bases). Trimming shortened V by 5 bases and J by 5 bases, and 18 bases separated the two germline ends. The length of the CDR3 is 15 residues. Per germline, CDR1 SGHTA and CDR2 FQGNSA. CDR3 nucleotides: TGTGCCAGCAGCCCAGGCTTCGGGACACTATATGGCTACACCTTC. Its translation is CASSPGFGTLYGYTF.

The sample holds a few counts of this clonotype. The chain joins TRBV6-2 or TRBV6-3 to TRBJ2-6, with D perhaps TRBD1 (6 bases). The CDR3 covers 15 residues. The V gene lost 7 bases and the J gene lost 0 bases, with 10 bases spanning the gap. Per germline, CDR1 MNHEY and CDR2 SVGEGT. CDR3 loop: CASTQGGSGANVLTF. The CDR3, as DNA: TGTGCCAGCACTCAAGGGGGCTCTGGGGCCAACGTCCTGACTTTC.

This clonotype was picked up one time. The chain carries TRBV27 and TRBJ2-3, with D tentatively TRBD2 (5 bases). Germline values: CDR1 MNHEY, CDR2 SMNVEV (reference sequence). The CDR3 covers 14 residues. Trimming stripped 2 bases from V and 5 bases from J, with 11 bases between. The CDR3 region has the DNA TGTGCCAGCAGTTTAGGACTCTCTGGAGATACGCAGTATTTT. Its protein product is CASSLGLSGDTQYF.

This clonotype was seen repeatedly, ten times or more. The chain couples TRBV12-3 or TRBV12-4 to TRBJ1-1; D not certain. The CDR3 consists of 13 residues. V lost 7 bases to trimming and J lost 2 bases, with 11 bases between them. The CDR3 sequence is CASTATVNTEAFF. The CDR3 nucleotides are TGTGCCAGCACCGCTACAGTAAACACTGAAGCTTTCTTT.

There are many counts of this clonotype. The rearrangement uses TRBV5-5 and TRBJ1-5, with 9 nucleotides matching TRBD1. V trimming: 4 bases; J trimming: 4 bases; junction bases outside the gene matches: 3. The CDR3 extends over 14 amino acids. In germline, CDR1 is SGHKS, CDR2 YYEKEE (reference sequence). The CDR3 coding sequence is TGTGCCAGCAGCGCAGGGACAGGGAATCAGCCCCAGCATTTT. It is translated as CASSAGTGNQPQHF.

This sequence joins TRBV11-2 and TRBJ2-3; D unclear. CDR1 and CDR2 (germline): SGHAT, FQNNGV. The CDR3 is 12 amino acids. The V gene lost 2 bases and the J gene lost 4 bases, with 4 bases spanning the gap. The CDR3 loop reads CASSLWADTQYF. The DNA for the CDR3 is TGTGCCAGCAGCTTATGGGCAGATACGCAGTATTTT.

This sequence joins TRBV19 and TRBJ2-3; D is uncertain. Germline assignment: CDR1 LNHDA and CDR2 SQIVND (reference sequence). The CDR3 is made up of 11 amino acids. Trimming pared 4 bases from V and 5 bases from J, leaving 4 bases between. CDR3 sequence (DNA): TGTGCCAGTAGTAAACTAGATACGCAGTATTTT. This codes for CASSKLDTQYF.

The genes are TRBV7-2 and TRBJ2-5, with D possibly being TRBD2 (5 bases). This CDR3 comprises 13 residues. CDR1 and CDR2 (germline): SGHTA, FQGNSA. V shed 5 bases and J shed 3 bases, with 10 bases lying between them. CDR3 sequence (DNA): TGTGCCAGCAGCCGCGGGCGGGAAGAGACCCAGTACTTC. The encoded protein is CASSRGREETQYF.

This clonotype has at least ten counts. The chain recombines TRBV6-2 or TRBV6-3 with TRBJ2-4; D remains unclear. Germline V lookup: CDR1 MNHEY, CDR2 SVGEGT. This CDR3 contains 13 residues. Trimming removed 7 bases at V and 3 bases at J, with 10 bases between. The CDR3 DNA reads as TGTGCCAGCATGGTGGATGGCAAAAACATTCAGTACTTC. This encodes CASMVDGKNIQYF.

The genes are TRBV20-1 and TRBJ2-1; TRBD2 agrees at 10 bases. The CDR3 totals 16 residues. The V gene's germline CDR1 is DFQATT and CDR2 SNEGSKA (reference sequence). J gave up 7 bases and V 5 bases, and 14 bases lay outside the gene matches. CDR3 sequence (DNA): TGCAGTGCTCCCTTCCGTACTAGCGGGGCGGGTAATGAGCAGTTCTTC. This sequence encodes CSAPFRTSGAGNEQFF.

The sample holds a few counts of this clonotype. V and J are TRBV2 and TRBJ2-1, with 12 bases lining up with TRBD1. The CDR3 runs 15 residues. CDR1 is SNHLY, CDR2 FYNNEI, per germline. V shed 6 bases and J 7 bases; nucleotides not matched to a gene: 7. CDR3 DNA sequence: TGTGCCAGCAGCCCGGGACAGGGGGCCAGAAATGAGCAGTTCTTC. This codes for CASSPGQGARNEQFF.

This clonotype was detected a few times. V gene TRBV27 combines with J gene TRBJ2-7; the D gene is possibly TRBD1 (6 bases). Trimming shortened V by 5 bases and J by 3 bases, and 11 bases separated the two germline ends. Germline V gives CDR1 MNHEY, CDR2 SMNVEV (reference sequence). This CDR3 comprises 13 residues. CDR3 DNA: TGTGCCAGCAGTGAGGGGGTTGGCTACGAGCAGTACTTC. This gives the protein CASSEGVGYEQYF.

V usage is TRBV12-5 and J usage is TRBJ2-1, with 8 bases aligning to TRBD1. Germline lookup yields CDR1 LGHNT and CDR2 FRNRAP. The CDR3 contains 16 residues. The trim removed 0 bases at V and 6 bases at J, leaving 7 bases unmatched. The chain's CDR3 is CASGLVLGTGTNEQFF. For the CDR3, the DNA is TGTGCTAGTGGTTTGGTACTGGGGACAGGCACCAATGAGCAGTTCTTC.

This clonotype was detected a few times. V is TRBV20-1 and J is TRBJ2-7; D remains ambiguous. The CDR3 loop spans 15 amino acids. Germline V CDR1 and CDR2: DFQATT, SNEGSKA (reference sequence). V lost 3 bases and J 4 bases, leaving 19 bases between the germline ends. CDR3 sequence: CSASPATTTQYEQYF. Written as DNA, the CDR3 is TGCAGTGCTAGCCCAGCGACGACAACACAATACGAGCAGTACTTC.

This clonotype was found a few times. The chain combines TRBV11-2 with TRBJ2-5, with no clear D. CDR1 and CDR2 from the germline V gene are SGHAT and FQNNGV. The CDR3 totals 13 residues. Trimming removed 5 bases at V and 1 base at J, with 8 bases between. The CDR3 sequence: CASSQILQETQYF. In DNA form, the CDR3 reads TGTGCCAGCAGCCAGATACTCCAAGAGACCCAGTACTTC.